The 27 T cell receptor beta chains below come from one sample, sequenced in a study of cytomegalovirus exposure and HLA in healthy donors. Primers included in the PCR were 60 Vbeta and 13 Jbeta primers. Here immunoSEQ multiplex PCR was the method, and the copy in TCRdb shows in-frame clones only, minus some. Of 200,000 or so clones listed, 80% to 85% are singletons. The sequenced material came from PBMCs. These receptors came from a woman aged 45-59 years in good health and CMV-seropositive.

This rearrangement joins TRBV5-6 to TRBJ2-5; D is unresolved. The V and J ends lost 0 bases and 7 bases respectively, with 10 bases between them. The length of the CDR3 is 13 residues. The germline gives CDR1 SGHDT, CDR2 YYEEEE. CDR3 loop: CASSLVRTGTQYF. The CDR3 DNA follows: TGTGCCAGCAGCTTGGTCCGTACGGGGACCCAGTACTTC.

The genes are TRBV30 and TRBJ2-5, with D hard to call. Deletions cut 0 bases from V and 4 bases from J, with 9 bases between. The CDR3 is 13 residues long. Germline assignment: CDR1 GTSNPN and CDR2 SVGIG (reference sequence). CDR3 region: CAWSVPVVETQYF. The CDR3 bases are TGTGCCTGGAGTGTCCCGGTCGTAGAGACCCAGTACTTC.

As to this clone: The sample contains more than one DNA sequence encoding this CDR3. CDR3 amino acids: CASSLAQGIQETQYF. The CDR3 DNA follows: TGCGCCAGCAGCTTGGCTCAGGGAATCCAAGAGACCCAGTACTTC. The chain links TRBV5-1 to TRBJ2-5, with D perhaps matching TRBD1 (5 bases). V lost 0 bases, J lost 1 base, and 10 bases lay in between. Germline values: CDR1 SGHRS, CDR2 YFSETQ. The CDR3 length is 15 residues.

This clone was picked up one time. This chain joins TRBV2 and TRBJ2-2, with 7 bases matching TRBD1. CDR1 is SNHLY and CDR2 is FYNNEI in the germline V gene. V was clipped by 5 bases and J by 5 bases; unmatched bases: 5. The CDR3 runs 14 residues. The CDR3 region has the DNA TGTGCCAGCAGTAGGGGGCGCGGAACCGGGGAGCTGTTTTTT. Translated, it gives CASSRGRGTGELFF.

CDR3 bases: TGTGCCAGCAGTTTACGGGTCTTTGGGTCGAACGAGCAGTACTTC. It encodes CASSLRVFGSNEQYF. This chain connects TRBV28 to TRBJ2-7; D uncertain. CDR1 and CDR2 (germline): MDHEN, SYDVKM. V was trimmed by 2 bases and J by 5 bases, leaving 16 bases between them. The CDR3 totals 15 residues.

The J gene is TRBJ2-1, the V gene TRBV9; D is ambiguous. V was pared by 7 bases and J by 0 bases, with 14 bases between. CDR1 is SGDLS and CDR2 is YYNGEE in the germline V gene. The CDR3 loop spans 15 amino acids. The CDR3 DNA reads TGTGCCAGCTCCCGTACCACGGGCTCCTACAATGAGCAGTTCTTC. It translates to CASSRTTGSYNEQFF.

This rearrangement joins TRBV28 to TRBJ1-5; 11 bases are shared with TRBD1. This CDR3 contains 17 residues. With V trimmed by 2 bases and J by 6 bases, 9 bases remained unmatched. CDR1 and CDR2 from the germline V gene are MDHEN and SYDVKM. In DNA, the CDR3 is TGTGCCAGCAGTTTAAGGTTCGGGACAGGGGGACGTCAGCCCCAGCATTTT. It is translated as CASSLRFGTGGRQPQHF.

The rearrangement joins TRBV16 to TRBJ2-7, with 10 nucleotides matching TRBD1. Germline CDR1 and CDR2: KGHSY and FQNENV. The CDR3 contains 15 residues. Trimming removed 1 base from V and 6 bases from J; junction bases left unmatched: 6. CDR3 sequence reads: CASSQFGTGEVEQYF. The CDR3 DNA follows: TGTGCCAGCAGCCAATTTGGGACAGGGGAGGTCGAGCAGTACTTC. The whole variable domain, filled in from reference TRBV16 and TRBJ2-7, reads GEEVAQTPKHLVRGEGQKAKLYCAPIKGHSYVFWYQQVLKNEFKFLISFQNENVFDETGMPKERFSAKCLPNSPCSLEIQATKLEDSAVYFCASSQFGTGEVEQYFGPGTRLTVT.

The chain recombines TRBV27 with TRBJ2-4; D possibly corresponds to TRBD2 (6 bases). Trimming took off 6 bases at V and 8 bases at J, with 14 bases between the two ends. CDR3 length: 13 residues. Per germline, CDR1 MNHEY and CDR2 SMNVEV (reference sequence). This chain's CDR3 is CASREAGGHIQYF. CDR3 DNA sequence: TGTGCCAGCAGGGAAGCGGGTGGACACATTCAGTACTTC.

This clone was counted a single time. The V gene is TRBV2, the J gene TRBJ1-5, with D tentatively TRBD1 (5 bases). The germline V gene has CDR1 SNHLY and CDR2 FYNNEI. The CDR3 extends over 15 amino acids. V dropped 2 bases and J dropped 1 base, with 9 bases sitting between them. The DNA for the CDR3 is TGTGCCAGCAGTGAACAGGGCATCAGCAATCAGCCCCAGCATTTT. Translation gives CASSEQGISNQPQHF. The full variable domain, completed using reference TRBV2 and TRBJ1-5, is EPEVTQTPSHQVTQMGQEVILRCVPISNHLYFYWYRQILGQKVEFLVSFYNNEISEKSEIFDDQFSVERPDGSNFTLKIRSTKLEDSAMYFCASSEQGISNQPQHFGDGTRLSIL.

The chain joins TRBV29-1 to TRBJ2-2, with D possibly matching TRBD1 (6 bases). Trimming took 5 bases from V and 3 from J, leaving 10 bases between them. CDR1 SQVTM and CDR2 ANQGSEA come from the germline V gene. The CDR3 runs to 13 residues. The CDR3 DNA reads as TGCAGCGTTCAGGGGATCCACACCGGGGAGCTGTTTTTT. It is translated as CSVQGIHTGELFF.

The V and J genes are TRBV2 and TRBJ2-1; 7 bases line up with TRBD2. The ends lost 8 bases at V and 7 bases at J; junction bases unmatched: 5. Germline V gives CDR1 SNHLY, CDR2 FYNNEI. The CDR3 totals 12 residues. The CDR3 here is CASRWEGNEQFF. Written as DNA, the CDR3 is TGTGCCAGCCGGTGGGAGGGGAATGAGCAGTTCTTC. The full variable domain, its missing parts supplied by reference TRBV2 and TRBJ2-1, is EPEVTQTPSHQVTQMGQEVILRCVPISNHLYFYWYRQILGQKVEFLVSFYNNEISEKSEIFDDQFSVERPDGSNFTLKIRSTKLEDSAMYFCASRWEGNEQFFGPGTRLTVL.

This chain links TRBV6-5 with TRBJ2-7; 12 nucleotides line up with TRBD1. Germline loops: CDR1 MNHEY, CDR2 SVGAGI. The CDR3 is 15 residues long. Trimming took 6 bases from V and 6 from J; bases not matched to a gene: 9. The CDR3 protein is CASRKGQGASSEQYF. In DNA form, the CDR3 reads TGTGCCAGCAGGAAGGGACAGGGGGCGTCTAGCGAGCAGTACTTC.

The chain employs TRBV6-1 and TRBJ2-5, with 12 bases matching TRBD1. The CDR3 has 13 residues. After removal of 8 bases from V and 5 bases from J, the junction contained 3 bases not matched to a gene. Germline CDR1 and CDR2: MNHNS and SASEGT. CDR3 sequence: CASGTGGFETQYF. CDR3 bases: TGTGCCAGCGGGACAGGGGGCTTCGAGACCCAGTACTTC.

V is TRBV5-5 and J is TRBJ1-1; D is unclear. In germline, CDR1 is SGHKS, CDR2 YYEKEE (reference sequence). Trimming took 2 bases from V and 0 from J, leaving 2 bases between them. CDR3 length: 12 amino acids. The CDR3 sequence: CASSFLNTEAFF. CDR3 nucleotide sequence: TGTGCCAGCAGCTTCTTGAACACTGAAGCTTTCTTT.

The V call is TRBV7-2, the J call TRBJ2-1; TRBD1 is a possible D gene (6 bases). Deletions cut 5 bases from V and 4 bases from J, with 9 bases between. Germline loops: CDR1 SGHTA, CDR2 FQGNSA. This CDR3 has 13 amino acids. CDR3 sequence reads: CASSTGQYNEQFF. DNA of the CDR3: TGTGCCAGCAGCACCGGACAGTACAATGAGCAGTTCTTC.

CDR3 sequence (DNA): TGTGCCAGCGGGCAGGGGCGTAGAAATGAGCAGTTCTTC. The encoded protein is CASGQGRRNEQFF. This rearrangement joins TRBV28 to TRBJ2-1, with D perhaps matching TRBD1 (6 bases). Per germline, CDR1 MDHEN and CDR2 SYDVKM. Trimming shortened V by 8 bases and J by 7 bases, and 15 bases separated the two germline ends. The CDR3 length is 13 residues.

V and J are TRBV15 and TRBJ1-1; D uncertain. Trimming shortened V by 0 bases and J by 0 bases, and 8 bases separated the two germline ends. The CDR3 is 15 residues long. The germline CDR1 and CDR2 sequences are LNHNV and YYDKDF (reference sequence). As DNA, the CDR3 is TGTGCCACCAGCAGAGATTTTCTTTTGAACACTGAAGCTTTCTTT. Encoded protein: CATSRDFLLNTEAFF.

The chain recombines TRBV5-8 with TRBJ2-1; 9 bases fit TRBD1. The V gene end was trimmed by 0 bases and the J gene end by 2 bases; junction bases not matched to a gene: 3. Germline CDR1 SGHTS, CDR2 YDEGEE. The CDR3 has 16 amino acids. The chain's CDR3 is CASSLDTGGPYNEQFF. The CDR3 nucleotides read TGTGCCAGCAGCTTGGATACAGGGGGCCCCTACAATGAGCAGTTCTTC.

The V call is TRBV19, the J call TRBJ1-2, with 11 bases fitting TRBD1. This CDR3 comprises 14 residues. Trimming at V came to 5 bases and at J to 7 bases, leaving 6 bases not matched to a gene. Germline V lookup: CDR1 LNHDA, CDR2 SQIVND (reference sequence). The CDR3 sequence is CASSPRTGGVGYTF. The CDR3 nucleotides read TGTGCCAGTAGTCCGCGGACAGGGGGCGTTGGCTACACCTTC.

About this clone: One junction end disagrees with the germline gene, perhaps due to a read error. The chain links TRBV4-2 to TRBJ1-5; the D is unclear. CDR3 size: 14 residues. Germline-derived CDR1 and CDR2 are LGHNA and YNFKEQ. As DNA, the CDR3 is TGTGCCAGCAGCGTAGGCCGGGGAGATCAACCCCAGCATTTT. Protein sequence: CASSVGRGDQPQHF.

The chain joins TRBV2 to TRBJ2-1; tentatively, D is TRBD1 (6 bases). With 1 base removed from V and 0 bases from J, the gap between germline ends came to 7 bases. CDR1 is SNHLY and CDR2 is FYNNEI in the germline V gene. This CDR3 has 15 amino acids. CDR3 protein: CASSEEGDSYNEQFF. The CDR3 DNA follows: TGTGCCAGCAGTGAAGAGGGGGACTCCTACAATGAGCAGTTCTTC.

The J gene is TRBJ2-7, the V gene TRBV7-2; possible D gene TRBD2, 6 bases. Trimming removed 5 bases from V and 0 bases from J, with 17 bases in between. Germline CDR1 and CDR2: SGHTA and FQGNSA. This CDR3 has 16 amino acids. The DNA for the CDR3 is TGTGCCAGCAGCCGTCGGGAAATCGGGAGCTCCTACGAGCAGTACTTC. Protein product: CASSRREIGSSYEQYF.

This chain connects TRBV7-3 to TRBJ2-1, with 10 bases lining up with TRBD2. Trimming removed 4 bases from V and 6 bases from J; junction bases left unmatched: 3. Germline loops: CDR1 SGHTA, CDR2 FQGTGA. The CDR3 spans 14 residues. CDR3 region: CASSSSGSINEQFF. In DNA form, the CDR3 reads TGTGCCAGCAGCTCTAGCGGGAGTATCAATGAGCAGTTCTTC.

The V call is TRBV7-2, the J call TRBJ2-1; possible D gene TRBD2, 5 bases. In germline, CDR1 is SGHTA, CDR2 FQGNSA. The CDR3 is made up of 14 amino acids. The germline V and J ends were trimmed by 1 base and 5 bases, with 9 bases remaining between them. The DNA of the CDR3 is TGTGCCAGCAGCTTAGACCTAGCACACAATGAGCAGTTCTTC. This codes for CASSLDLAHNEQFF.

Concerning this clone itself: Other nucleotide sequences from this sample produce the same CDR3. The rearrangement joins TRBV4-1 to TRBJ1-6, with 9 bases matching TRBD1. Germline trimming cut 4 bases from V and 7 bases from J; bases unmatched to any gene: 5. In germline, CDR1 is MGHRA, CDR2 YSYEKL. The CDR3 runs to 15 residues. The CDR3 region is CASSLRDRDNSPLHF. Written as DNA, the CDR3 is TGCGCCAGCAGCCTCCGGGACAGGGACAATTCACCCCTCCACTTT.

The chain combines TRBV6-6 with TRBJ2-1; no clear D gene. The CDR3 spans 15 residues. The V end was cut by 5 bases, the J end by 2 bases, with 13 bases between. The germline gives CDR1 MNHNY, CDR2 SVGAGI (reference sequence). As DNA, the CDR3 is TGTGCCAGCAGTCCCGGCACAGTAGCCTACAATGAGCAGTTCTTC. The encoded protein is CASSPGTVAYNEQFF.